This TCR beta chain originates from a study of blood T cell repertoires in COVID-19. Germline CDR1 is GTSNPN and CDR2 is SVGIG (reference sequence). Trimming shortened V by 5 bases and J by 3 bases, and 17 bases separated the two germline ends. The length of the CDR3 is 14 residues. In assigning cohorts, the study relied on participant-reported clinical history. Generated by immunoSEQ multiplex PCR, the TCRdb table keeps only in-frame clones and is missing some. The sample contains more than 350,000 clones, just under 90% of which appear only once. The sequence came from a woman aged 50 to 65 who had recovered from COVID-19. V is TRBV30 and J is TRBJ2-7, with a tentative D call TRBD1 (5 bases). Sequenced material: PBMCs or T cells enriched from blood (not recorded which). The CDR3 here is CAWYDGAPNYEQYF. The DNA of the CDR3 is TGTGCCTGGTACGATGGGGCCCCGAACTACGAGCAGTACTTC.